This T cell receptor beta chain emerged from a study of CD8 T cells in ankylosing spondylitis. General study points: What appeared characteristic of ankylosing spondylitis blood was a TCR beta motif of about eight highly homologous variants.

The V and J ends lost 5 bases and 2 bases respectively, with 13 bases between them. This CDR3 contains 15 residues. Germline V lookup: CDR1 SGHVS, CDR2 FQNEAQ. In the case of this clonotype: Its antigen is not identified.

TCRdb called the 5' RACE reads again in MiXCR, with one record for every CDR3 protein. The repertoire holds 400,000 or so distinct CDR3 sequences, roughly a quarter seen once, with about 0.92% in the top ten. The sequence was collected from a male donor with ankylosing spondylitis. Sequences were obtained from blood, either unsorted or a sorted T cell fraction (not recorded which). This chain links TRBV7-8 with TRBJ2-1, with D perhaps matching TRBD1 (5 bases). CDR3 sequence: CASSKGALAYNEQFF. The DNA for the CDR3 is TGTGCCAGCAGCAAAGGGGCTCTAGCCTACAATGAGCAGTTCTTC.